These 18 T cell receptor beta chains were sequenced from one sample in a study of shared clonotypes between healthy human individuals. Produced via immunoSEQ multiplex PCR; TCRdb's table is partial and in-frame only. The table includes some 1,600,000 clones, nearly 99% detected once. The sequencing sample was made of naive CD4+ T cells sorted from blood. Subset noted: CD45RA+ positively selected. These receptors were taken from a man aged 25-40 years in good health.

The gene calls are TRBV6-1 and TRBJ2-4; D is unresolved. The V end lost 3 bases, the J end lost 2 bases, and 11 bases lay between the germline ends. The CDR3 covers 15 residues. CDR1 is MNHNS, CDR2 SASEGT, per germline. The CDR3 region is CASSDGAASKNIQYF. DNA of the CDR3: TGTGCCAGCAGTGACGGCGCGGCCTCCAAAAACATTCAGTACTTC.

The V call is TRBV25-1, the J call TRBJ2-1, with D unresolved. CDR1 and CDR2 (germline): MGHDK, SYGVNS. The ends were cut back, 4 bases at V and 8 bases at J, with 9 bases in the middle. The CDR3 contains 12 residues. The CDR3 DNA reads as TGTGCCAGCAGTGGGGCAGGAGATGAGCAGTTCTTC. The encoded protein is CASSGAGDEQFF.

The CDR3 nucleotides are TGCGCCAGCAGCTTGGCCGGACCGGAATTGTACGAGCAGTACTTC. Its protein is CASSLAGPELYEQYF. The genes are TRBV5-1 and TRBJ2-7; D is uncertain. Germline CDR1 is SGHRS and CDR2 is YFSETQ. The CDR3 has 15 amino acids. Trimming left V 0 bases short and J 4 bases short, with 14 bases between.

The chain has TRBV29-1 and TRBJ2-1; maybe TRBD1 (6 bases). This CDR3 is 13 amino acids long. The V end lost 8 bases, the J end lost 3 bases, and 14 bases lay between the germline ends. Per the germline V gene, CDR1 is SQVTM and CDR2 is ANQGSEA. CDR3 in DNA: TGCAGCTCCTCCGGACAGATCTACAATGAGCAGTTCTTC. Translation: CSSSGQIYNEQFF.

The chain couples TRBV7-2 to TRBJ2-3, with no clear D. Looked up from germline, CDR1 is SGHTA and CDR2 is FQGNSA. The CDR3 consists of 12 residues. The V end was cut by 2 bases, the J end by 9 bases, with 9 bases between. The CDR3 here is CASSLPRKTQYF. The CDR3 DNA follows: TGTGCCAGCAGCTTACCCCGGAAAACGCAGTATTTT.

The chain recombines TRBV7-2 with TRBJ2-3, with D perhaps matching TRBD2 (6 bases). Trimming stripped 1 base from V and 5 bases from J, with 19 bases between. Looked up from germline, CDR1 is SGHTA and CDR2 is FQGNSA. This CDR3 comprises 17 residues. CDR3 nucleotides: TGTGCCAGCAGCTTAGGACCACGGGGGATTCTTCGAGATACGCAGTATTTT. Amino acids: CASSLGPRGILRDTQYF.

This chain connects TRBV18 to TRBJ2-7; the match to TRBD2 covers 14 bases. V lost 3 bases, J lost 3 bases, and 4 bases stayed unmatched. The CDR3 is 16 residues long. CDR1 is KGHSH and CDR2 is LQKENI in the germline V gene. CDR3 bases: TGTGCCAGCTCACCGGGGGGACTAGCGGGAGTCTACGAGCAGTACTTC. Translated: CASSPGGLAGVYEQYF. Variable domain in full (rest from reference TRBV18 and TRBJ2-7): NAGVMQNPRHLVRRRGQEARLRCSPMKGHSHVYWYRQLPEEGLKFMVYLQKENIIDESGMPKERFSAEFPKEGPSILRIQQVVRGDSAAYFCASSPGGLAGVYEQYFGPGTRLTVT.

This chain uses TRBV6-6 with TRBJ2-5, with 8 bases that match TRBD1. The trim removed 5 bases at V and 3 bases at J, leaving 8 bases unmatched. CDR3 size: 15 residues. The germline CDR1 and CDR2 sequences are MNHNY and SVGAGI (reference sequence). The CDR3 DNA reads as TGTGCCAGCAGTGCTTCCGGGACAGGAAAAGAGACCCAGTACTTC. As protein: CASSASGTGKETQYF.

CDR3: CASSRGGANEKLFF. CDR3 in DNA: TGTGCCAGCAGCCGAGGAGGTGCGAATGAAAAACTGTTTTTT. V and J are TRBV28 and TRBJ1-4; D gene ambiguous. Germline-derived CDR1 and CDR2 are MDHEN and SYDVKM. The CDR3 consists of 14 residues. V was shortened by 6 bases and J by 5 bases, with 13 bases between the two germline ends.

The chain is built from TRBV2 and TRBJ2-1; 14 nucleotides align to TRBD2. The trim removed 4 bases at V and 9 bases at J, leaving 2 bases unmatched. This CDR3 comprises 14 residues. Germline assignment: CDR1 SNHLY and CDR2 FYNNEI. Written as DNA, the CDR3 is TGTGCCAGCAGTGGGGGACTAGCGGGAGCTGAGCAGTTCTTC. It codes for CASSGGLAGAEQFF.

V usage is TRBV19 and J usage is TRBJ2-1, with 7 bases matching TRBD2. The CDR3 runs 15 residues. CDR1 is LNHDA and CDR2 is SQIVND in the germline V gene (reference sequence). V shed 1 base, J shed 10 bases, and the junction held 10 bases outside the gene matches. CDR3 in DNA: TGTGCCAGTAGTATAGGCCGGGGCGGGAGTCGGGAGCAGTTCTTC. It encodes CASSIGRGGSREQFF.

V and J are TRBV18 and TRBJ1-5; D gene unclear. Trimming removed 3 bases at V and 6 bases at J, with 9 bases between. The CDR3 extends over 13 amino acids. From germline, CDR1 is KGHSH and CDR2 LQKENI. The CDR3 sequence is CASSPSPFQPQHF. Here the CDR3 DNA reads TGTGCCAGCTCACCCTCCCCTTTTCAGCCCCAGCATTTT. The full variable domain, with the rest looked up from reference TRBV18 and TRBJ1-5, is NAGVMQNPRHLVRRRGQEARLRCSPMKGHSHVYWYRQLPEEGLKFMVYLQKENIIDESGMPKERFSAEFPKEGPSILRIQQVVRGDSAAYFCASSPSPFQPQHFGDGTRLSIL.

The rearrangement uses TRBV7-9 and TRBJ1-3; D not certain. Trimming shortened V by 1 base and J by 3 bases, and 10 bases separated the two germline ends. CDR3 length: 15 residues. Looked up from germline, CDR1 is SEHNR and CDR2 is FQNEAQ (reference sequence). The CDR3 coding sequence is TGTGCCAGCAGCTTAGACCGTCAGGATGGAAACACCATATATTTT. Translation gives CASSLDRQDGNTIYF.

To note about this clone: Other nucleotide sequences in the sample specify the same CDR3. The chain combines TRBV5-1 with TRBJ2-3; D uncertain. Trimming cost V 0 bases and J 0 bases, with 5 bases left between them. This CDR3 is 14 amino acids long. Germline-derived CDR1 and CDR2 are SGHRS and YFSETQ. The CDR3 DNA follows: TGCGCCAGCAGCTTGGTATCTAGCACAGATACGCAGTATTTT. Protein: CASSLVSSTDTQYF.

This rearrangement joins TRBV6-4 to TRBJ2-1, with D possibly being TRBD2 (5 bases). Trimming stripped 3 bases from V and 2 bases from J, with 8 bases between. In germline, CDR1 is MRHNA, CDR2 SNTAGT. The CDR3 is 14 amino acids. CDR3 coding DNA: TGTGCCAGCAGTGAGAGGGCCCCCTACAATGAGCAGTTCTTC. This translates into CASSERAPYNEQFF.

This chain links TRBV5-4 with TRBJ2-7; 12 positions match TRBD2. This CDR3 is built from 19 residues. Germline V gene lookup returns CDR1 SGHNT and CDR2 YYREEE (reference sequence). V trimming: 0 bases; J trimming: 1 base; junction bases outside the gene matches: 11. The CDR3 here is CASSLGPPGTSGRSYEQYF. CDR3 nucleotides: TGTGCCAGCAGCTTGGGCCCTCCTGGGACTAGCGGGCGATCCTACGAGCAGTACTTC.

About this clone: The same CDR3 arises from other DNA sequences in this sample as well. The rearrangement uses TRBV18 and TRBJ2-5; D not resolved. This CDR3 contains 12 residues. The V end lost 1 base, the J end lost 1 base, and 1 base lay between the germline ends. From germline, CDR1 is KGHSH and CDR2 LQKENI. The CDR3 sequence: CASSPRQETQYF. Written as DNA, the CDR3 is TGTGCCAGCTCACCACGCCAAGAGACCCAGTACTTC.

The chain employs TRBV21-1 and TRBJ2-6; TRBD2, the D gene given by the table, was not confirmed from the DNA. TRBV21-1 is described as a pseudogene. The CDR3 runs to 18 residues. CDR3 sequence reads: CASSKAGGRSSGANVLTF. CDR3 in DNA: TGTGCCAGCAGCAAAGCGGGCGGGAGGAGCTCTGGGGCCAACGTCCTGACTTTC.